This T cell receptor beta chain was retrieved from a study of control samples from healthy donors and cancer patients. TCRdb's copy holds only in-frame clones and misses some; the assay was immunoSEQ multiplex PCR. This sample lists 150,000 to 200,000 clones; its ten largest clones have approximately 2.2%. Material: blood. This clonotype originated in a woman in her thirties in good health.

CDR3 region: CASSLGGSGVADTQYF. CDR3 sequence (DNA): TGTGCCAGCAGCTTAGGGGGTAGCGGGGTTGCAGATACGCAGTATTTT. The chain uses TRBV7-2 and TRBJ2-3; 8 bases align to TRBD2. The germline V gene has CDR1 SGHTA and CDR2 FQGNSA. The CDR3 is 16 residues long. The J segment lost 4 bases and the V segment lost 1 base, leaving 7 bases of the junction unmatched.